Below, 31 T cell receptor beta chains from the same sample are listed, as sequenced in a study of T cell responses to AZD1222 COVID-19 vaccine. Only in-frame clones appear in the TCRdb table, and some are missing; sequencing was by immunoSEQ multiplex PCR. The sample carries about 96,000 clones, 90% recorded once. The sequences come from peripheral blood, collected on day 0 of AZD1222 vaccination. The receptors derive from an adult in good health.

This chain links TRBV4-3 with TRBJ2-3; TRBD2 agrees at 8 bases. Germline V lookup: CDR1 LGHNA, CDR2 YSLEER. V was clipped by 0 bases and J by 0 bases; unmatched bases: 11. The CDR3 is 19 amino acids. This CDR3 is CASSQEWWELADSTDTQYF. The CDR3 coding sequence is TGCGCCAGCAGCCAAGAATGGTGGGAACTAGCGGATAGCACAGATACGCAGTATTTT.

The chain carries TRBV4-2 and TRBJ2-5; 7 bases agree with TRBD2. Trimming at V came to 3 bases and at J to 4 bases, leaving 8 bases not matched to a gene. CDR3 length: 15 amino acids. Germline CDR1 is LGHNA and CDR2 is YNFKEQ. The CDR3, as DNA: TGTGCCAGCAGCCAGGGGGGGGACGGGGCAGAGACCCAGTACTTC. As protein: CASSQGGDGAETQYF.

The CDR3 here is CASSSAGGGGGEQFF. The CDR3 region has the DNA TGTGCCAGCAGCTCTGCAGGGGGAGGGGGCGGTGAGCAGTTCTTC. The chain has TRBV7-2 and TRBJ2-1; D is possibly TRBD1 or TRBD2 (7 bases each). This CDR3 has 15 amino acids. The ends were cut back, 4 bases at V and 9 bases at J, with 19 bases in the middle. From germline, CDR1 is SGHTA and CDR2 FQGNSA.

The CDR3 reads CATSDSGGSQTYEQYF. The CDR3 DNA reads as TGTGCCACCAGTGATTCCGGCGGGAGCCAGACCTACGAGCAGTACTTC. The J gene is TRBJ2-7, the V gene TRBV24-1; 7 nucleotides line up with TRBD2. The CDR3 loop spans 16 amino acids. The V and J ends lost 2 bases and 2 bases, in that order; junction bases with no gene match: 8. The V gene's germline CDR1 is KGHDR and CDR2 SFDVKD.

This clone has just a few counts. The chain employs TRBV6-5 and TRBJ2-1, with 9 bases lining up with TRBD2. V shed 7 bases and J 15 bases; nucleotides not matched to a gene: 13. Germline V gene sequence: CDR1 MNHEY, CDR2 SVGAGI. This CDR3 is 13 amino acids long. CDR3 in DNA: TGTGCCAGCATCGAAGTCGGCGGGAGGGCCCTGTTCTTC. It is translated as CASIEVGGRALFF.

This clone came up once. The same CDR3 also results from other DNA sequences found in this sample. CDR3 amino acids: CASSPGQGTYEQYF. As DNA, the CDR3 is TGTGCCAGCTCACCTGGACAGGGGACCTACGAGCAGTACTTC. V usage is TRBV18 and J usage is TRBJ2-7; 9 nucleotides match TRBD1. V shed 3 bases and J 2 bases; nucleotides not matched to a gene: 2. Germline values: CDR1 KGHSH, CDR2 LQKENI. This CDR3 has 14 amino acids. The complete variable domain, with remaining parts taken from reference TRBV18 and TRBJ2-7, reads NAGVMQNPRHLVRRRGQEARLRCSPMKGHSHVYWYRQLPEEGLKFMVYLQKENIIDESGMPKERFSAEFPKEGPSILRIQQVVRGDSAAYFCASSPGQGTYEQYFGPGTRLTVT.

V is TRBV19 and J is TRBJ1-5; 8 bases agree with TRBD1. J lost 1 base, V lost 5 bases, and 7 bases had no gene match. CDR1 LNHDA and CDR2 SQIVND come from the germline V gene (reference sequence). This CDR3 is 16 amino acids long. CDR3 in DNA: TGTGCCAGTAGTCTCGGACAGGGTAACAGCAATCAGCCCCAGCATTTT. Translating gives CASSLGQGNSNQPQHF.

The chain employs TRBV7-8 and TRBJ1-2; tentatively, D is TRBD1 (5 bases). This CDR3 is 14 amino acids long. Trimming stripped 1 base from V and 3 bases from J, with 9 bases between. Germline V gives CDR1 SGHVS, CDR2 FQNEAQ. CDR3 nucleotides: TGTGCCAGCAGCTTAGGGGGGGACCACTATGGCTACACCTTC. This codes for CASSLGGDHYGYTF.

This CDR3 reads CASSPGGVEYTEAFF. The CDR3, as DNA: TGTGCCAGCTCACCCGGGGGGGTTGAATACACTGAAGCTTTCTTT. V is TRBV18 and J is TRBJ1-1; D possibly corresponds to TRBD1 (5 bases). V was clipped by 3 bases and J by 3 bases, with 14 bases between them. The germline V gene encodes CDR1 KGHSH and CDR2 LQKENI. This CDR3 contains 15 residues.

As to this clone: Mismatch with germline at one junction end may stem from a read error. The chain is built from TRBV6-5 and TRBJ2-7, with 8 bases that match TRBD2. There are 16 residues in the CDR3. Per the germline V gene, CDR1 is MNHEY and CDR2 is SVGAGI. CDR3 bases: TGTGCCAGCAGGTACTCCTCGGGACTAGAGCCCCGCGAGCAGTACTTC. Translation gives CASRYSSGLEPREQYF.

The CDR3 loop reads CASSQRGSMNTEAFF. The CDR3 nucleotides read TGTGCCAGCAGCCAGCGGGGGAGCATGAACACTGAAGCTTTCTTT. The chain employs TRBV3-1 (or the pseudogene TRBV3-2) and TRBJ1-1; D possibly corresponds to TRBD1 (5 bases). CDR3 length: 15 residues. Trimming took off 3 bases at V and 0 bases at J, with 11 bases between the two ends. Germline-derived CDR1 and CDR2 are LGHDT and YNNKEL (reference sequence).

This chain joins TRBV28 and TRBJ1-2; the D gene is possibly TRBD1 (6 bases). Trimming pared 3 bases from V and 8 bases from J, leaving 13 bases between. Germline V gene lookup returns CDR1 MDHEN and CDR2 SYDVKM. The CDR3 runs to 13 residues. DNA of the CDR3: TGTGCCAGCAGTTTTAGTCAGGGGATGGGCTACACCTTC. Translating gives CASSFSQGMGYTF.

DNA for the CDR3: TGTGCCAGCAGCCCTACCGGGACAGCGAACACCGGGGAGCTGTTTTTT. It encodes CASSPTGTANTGELFF. J is TRBJ2-2 and V is TRBV7-3, with TRBD1 matching over 7 bases. V lost 5 bases, J lost 0 bases, and 6 bases stayed unmatched. This CDR3 comprises 16 residues. Germline V gives CDR1 SGHTA, CDR2 FQGTGA.

The rearrangement uses TRBV27 and TRBJ1-4; 10 bases agree with TRBD1. The V segment lost 3 bases and the J segment 7 bases; nucleotides outside the gene matches: 5. Germline CDR1 MNHEY, CDR2 SMNVEV (reference sequence). The CDR3 has 15 residues. In nucleotides, the CDR3 is TGTGCCAGCAGTTTTGATGGGACAGGGGTTGAAAAACTGTTTTTT. This gives the protein CASSFDGTGVEKLFF.

The chain combines TRBV9 with TRBJ2-7, with D possibly matching TRBD1 (5 bases). In germline, CDR1 is SGDLS, CDR2 YYNGEE. The CDR3 runs to 14 residues. Trimming shortened V by 0 bases and J by 2 bases, and 9 bases separated the two germline ends. CDR3 loop: CASSVGQGTYEQYF. DNA for the CDR3: TGTGCCAGCAGCGTAGGGCAGGGAACCTACGAGCAGTACTTC.

This sequence joins TRBV6-6 and TRBJ2-7; D might be TRBD1 (6 bases). CDR1 and CDR2 (germline): MNHNY, SVGAGI (reference sequence). The CDR3 extends over 13 amino acids. Trimming pared 8 bases from V and 6 bases from J, leaving 17 bases between. CDR3 protein: CASARGSPGEQYF. The CDR3 DNA follows: TGTGCCAGCGCTAGGGGGTCCCCTGGCGAGCAGTACTTC.

The genes are TRBV13 and TRBJ2-5, with D perhaps given as TRBD1 or TRBD2 (5 bases each). CDR1 is PRHDT and CDR2 is FYEKMQ in the germline V gene (reference sequence). V shed 5 bases and J shed 5 bases, with 9 bases lying between them. The CDR3 length is 12 residues. The CDR3 DNA reads TGTGCCAGCAGCCCAGAGGGGGAGACCCAGTACTTC. Its protein is CASSPEGETQYF.

The chain recombines TRBV28 with TRBJ1-2, with 7 bases fitting TRBD1. This CDR3 is built from 13 residues. Germline CDR1 and CDR2: MDHEN and SYDVKM. The V segment lost 8 bases and the J segment 7 bases; nucleotides outside the gene matches: 10. For the CDR3, the DNA is TGTGCCAGCTCTACAGGGGCGTGGAGTGGCTACACCTTC. Residues: CASSTGAWSGYTF.

The V gene is TRBV5-6, the J gene TRBJ2-3; the D call may be TRBD1 or TRBD2 (5 bases each). The V gene's germline CDR1 is SGHDT and CDR2 YYEEEE. The CDR3 runs to 12 residues. V was clipped by 3 bases and J by 6 bases, with 8 bases between them. DNA for the CDR3: TGTGCCAGCAGCTGGGGGTTGGATACGCAGTATTTT. Amino acid sequence: CASSWGLDTQYF.

The J gene is TRBJ2-2, the V gene TRBV27, with D perhaps matching TRBD1 or TRBD2 (5 bases each). The CDR3 extends over 17 amino acids. Germline-derived CDR1 and CDR2 are MNHEY and SMNVEV (reference sequence). The ends were cut back, 5 bases at V and 4 bases at J, with 20 bases in the middle. This CDR3 reads CASSPRLGDWGTGELFF. The CDR3, as DNA: TGTGCCAGCAGTCCCCGATTGGGGGATTGGGGCACCGGGGAGCTGTTTTTT.

This chain joins TRBV5-4 and TRBJ2-2; TRBD2 agrees at 7 bases. CDR1 SGHNT and CDR2 YYREEE come from the germline V gene (reference sequence). The CDR3 spans 15 residues. Trimming removed 4 bases from V and 1 base from J; junction bases left unmatched: 4. CDR3 region: CASSLSGLNTGELFF. In nucleotides, the CDR3 is TGTGCCAGCAGCCTTAGCGGGCTGAACACCGGGGAGCTGTTTTTT.

The chain has TRBV3-1 (or the pseudogene TRBV3-2) and TRBJ1-4; a weak D match, TRBD1 (6 bases). Trimming took 4 bases from V and 0 from J, leaving 9 bases between them. Germline-derived CDR1 and CDR2 are LGHDT and YNNKEL (reference sequence). The CDR3 totals 15 residues. Here the CDR3 reads CASSLQGATNEKLFF. DNA of the CDR3: TGTGCCAGCAGCCTACAGGGTGCAACTAATGAAAAACTGTTTTTT.

This chain joins TRBV7-9 and TRBJ2-7, with 7 bases identical to TRBD1. The CDR3 is 16 residues long. V lost 5 bases, J lost 0 bases, and 10 bases stayed unmatched. In germline, CDR1 is SEHNR, CDR2 FQNEAQ (reference sequence). The CDR3 DNA reads as TGTGCCAGCAGCCCTCAACAGGGGATGAGCTCCTACGAGCAGTACTTC. Translation gives CASSPQQGMSSYEQYF.

This rearrangement joins TRBV13 to TRBJ2-7; D might be TRBD1 (5 bases). The germline V gene encodes CDR1 PRHDT and CDR2 FYEKMQ (reference sequence). The V and J ends lost 2 bases and 3 bases respectively, with 5 bases between them. CDR3 length: 12 residues. The DNA for the CDR3 is TGTGCCAGCAGCTTAAGGGGCTACGAGCAGTACTTC. It codes for CASSLRGYEQYF.

J is TRBJ1-5 and V is TRBV28; 8 nucleotides match TRBD1. The germline V gene encodes CDR1 MDHEN and CDR2 SYDVKM. This CDR3 is built from 14 residues. The J segment lost 6 bases and the V segment lost 6 bases, leaving 7 bases of the junction unmatched. The CDR3 loop reads CASRQTGEGQPQHF. DNA for the CDR3: TGTGCCAGCAGACAGACAGGGGAAGGTCAGCCCCAGCATTTT.

The genes are TRBV5-3 and TRBJ2-7; D is ambiguous. TRBV5-3 counts as an open reading frame of uncertain function. CDR3 length: 16 residues. Trimming took 4 bases from V and 4 from J, leaving 21 bases between them. The CDR3 loop is CARSTPRAVRWYEQYF. As DNA, the CDR3 is TGTGCCAGAAGCACCCCAAGGGCGGTGAGGTGGTACGAGCAGTACTTC.

The gene calls are TRBV19 and TRBJ2-6, with 12 bases that match TRBD2. J gave up 3 bases and V 10 bases, and 13 bases lay outside the gene matches. The CDR3 totals 18 residues. Germline V CDR1 and CDR2: LNHDA, SQIVND (reference sequence). The CDR3 sequence is CATAPWLAGGFGANVLTF. Written as DNA, the CDR3 is TGTGCCACCGCCCCATGGCTAGCGGGAGGGTTTGGGGCCAACGTCCTGACTTTC.

The V and J genes are TRBV12-3 or TRBV12-4 and TRBJ1-2, with 8 positions matching TRBD1. The CDR3 runs 13 residues. Unmatched junction bases numbered 2, after V lost 1 base and J lost 7 bases. Here the CDR3 reads CASSLGQGFGYTF. CDR3 coding DNA: TGTGCCAGCAGTTTAGGACAGGGGTTTGGCTACACCTTC.

In this sample, this clone turned up a few times. The chain recombines TRBV30 with TRBJ2-1; either TRBD1 or TRBD2 may fit D (6 bases each). The CDR3 covers 13 residues. V lost 7 bases, J lost 8 bases, and 18 bases lay in between. Per germline, CDR1 GTSNPN and CDR2 SVGIG (reference sequence). CDR3 nucleotides: TGTGCCTCCACGGGGGCGAAGTCGGATGAGCAGTTCTTC. Protein: CASTGAKSDEQFF.

The V call is TRBV5-1, the J call TRBJ2-7; 7 bases match TRBD1. The V gene's germline CDR1 is SGHRS and CDR2 YFSETQ. The CDR3 runs to 16 residues. The V segment lost 0 bases and the J segment 5 bases; nucleotides outside the gene matches: 11. The CDR3 nucleotides are TGCGCCAGCAGCTTGGTTCTGACAGGGAAAAGCCACGAGCAGTACTTC. Its protein product is CASSLVLTGKSHEQYF.

V usage is TRBV5-1 and J usage is TRBJ1-2, with a weak D call TRBD1 (5 bases). The CDR3 length is 13 residues. Deletions cut 0 bases from V and 8 bases from J, with 11 bases between. The V gene's germline CDR1 is SGHRS and CDR2 YFSETQ. CDR3 sequence (DNA): TGCGCCAGCAGCTTGGATCAGGGTAGCGGCTACACCTTC. This codes for CASSLDQGSGYTF.